The 6 T cell receptor beta chains below all came from one sample that was sequenced in a study of Graves' ophthalmopathy and Graves' hyperthyroidism. CDR3 regions of TCR beta were amplified from RNA transcripts. After a first-round RT-PCR with HTBI primers, a second-round multiplex PCR was run. TCRdb re-derived calls from the multiplex PCR reads in MiXCR, one entry per CDR3 protein. The sample has around 660,000 distinct CDR3 sequences, roughly 39% seen once. Sequencing input: peripheral blood. The source is an adult man with Graves' ophthalmopathy.

The rearrangement links TRBV7-6 to TRBJ2-5; 8 nucleotides agree with TRBD1. The CDR3 runs to 14 residues. From germline, CDR1 is SGHVS and CDR2 FNYEAQ. V lost 5 bases to trimming and J lost 4 bases; unmatched junction nucleotides: 6. The CDR3 DNA follows: TGTGCCAGCAGCACCGGACAGGGAACAGAGACCCAGTACTTC. Translation gives CASSTGQGTETQYF.

V and J are TRBV7-2 and TRBJ1-5, with a tentative D call TRBD1 (5 bases). Germline assignment: CDR1 SGHTA and CDR2 FQGNSA. Trimming took off 2 bases at V and 11 bases at J, with 16 bases between the two ends. The CDR3 covers 14 residues. CDR3: CASSLSGLQETQHF. The CDR3 coding sequence is TGTGCCAGCAGCTTATCGGGGCTCCAAGAGACCCAGCATTTT.

A word on this clonotype: The junction and the germline gene differ at one end; a read error may be behind it. The CDR3 loop is CSVDVGGSTGTRELLF. Here the CDR3 DNA reads TGCAGCGTTGACGTTGGCGGGAGCACGGGTACCAGGGAGCTGCTTTTT. The rearrangement uses TRBV29-1 and TRBJ2-2, with 7 bases that match TRBD2. CDR3 length: 16 amino acids. Germline V gives CDR1 SQVTM, CDR2 ANQGSEA.

This clonotype turned up a few times. This chain links TRBV2 with TRBJ1-4, with D unclear. Trimming removed 2 bases from V and 4 bases from J, with 11 bases in between. In germline, CDR1 is SNHLY, CDR2 FYNNEI. This CDR3 is 15 amino acids long. The CDR3 spells CASSEWRALNEKLFF. CDR3 nucleotide sequence: TGTGCCAGCAGTGAATGGAGGGCCCTTAATGAAAAACTGTTTTTT. The full variable domain, rest sourced from reference TRBV2 and TRBJ1-4, is EPEVTQTPSHQVTQMGQEVILRCVPISNHLYFYWYRQILGQKVEFLVSFYNNEISEKSEIFDDQFSVERPDGSNFTLKIRSTKLEDSAMYFCASSEWRALNEKLFFGSGTQLSVL.

This clonotype appeared many times. V and J are TRBV29-1 and TRBJ2-7, with unresolved D. Trimming stripped 3 bases from V and 4 bases from J, with 7 bases between. Germline-derived CDR1 and CDR2 are SQVTM and ANQGSEA. The length of the CDR3 is 11 residues. DNA for the CDR3: TGCAGCGTTGATACCGGGTACGAGCAGTACTTC. Its translation: CSVDTGYEQYF.

The J gene is TRBJ1-6, the V gene TRBV9, with D unclear. The CDR3 loop spans 13 amino acids. CDR1 is SGDLS, CDR2 YYNGEE, per germline. V was cut by 1 base and J by 6 bases, with 5 bases left in between. CDR3 in amino acids: CASSVSGNSPLHF. CDR3 nucleotides: TGTGCCAGCAGCGTATCCGGTAATTCACCCCTCCACTTT.